The rows below give T cell receptor beta chains drawn from one sample of a study of vaccination effects on CD4 cells after COVID-19. The antigens for these receptors are not known. Only in-frame clones appear in the TCRdb table, and some are missing; sequencing was by immunoSEQ multiplex PCR. The sample lists 25,000 to 35,000 clones; roughly 81% were seen once. This sample comprised CD4+ T cells from PBMCs cultured without peptide, obtained after COVID-19 vaccination. These TCRs come from a human donor who received a COVID-19 vaccine. Both conserved end residues are part of each CDR3. A D gene is named only where the DNA matches it firmly. The size field is filled for only some rows; it gives once, few, many or a size class.

cdr3_aa: CASSPPKPGGYGYTF
cdr3_nt: TGTGCCAGCTCACCACCTAAACCTGGGGGCTATGGCTACACCTTC
clone_size: NA
j_call: TRBJ1-2
v_call: TRBV18
d_call: NA

cdr3_aa: CASSFKQANQPQHF
cdr3_nt: TGTGCCAGCAGCTTTAAGCAGGCGAATCAGCCCCAGCATTTT
clone_size: NA
j_call: TRBJ1-5
v_call: TRBV7-2
d_call: NA

cdr3_aa: CASSPEFDRGEAFF
cdr3_nt: TGTGCCAGCAGCCCAGAATTCGATCGGGGTGAAGCTTTCTTT
clone_size: NA
j_call: TRBJ1-1
v_call: TRBV7-2
d_call: NA

cdr3_aa: CASSLGGGNSPLHF
cdr3_nt: TGTGCCAGCAGCTTGGGGGGCGGTAATTCACCCCTCCACTTT
clone_size: NA
j_call: TRBJ1-6
v_call: TRBV7-2
d_call: NA

cdr3_aa: CASTNRDSQETQYF
cdr3_nt: TGTGCCAGCACGAATAGGGACAGTCAAGAGACCCAGTACTTC
clone_size: NA
j_call: TRBJ2-5
v_call: TRBV18
d_call: TRBD1

cdr3_aa: CASSGDGGYEQYF
cdr3_nt: TGTGCCAGCAGTGGGGACGGTGGCTACGAGCAGTACTTC
clone_size: NA
j_call: TRBJ2-7
v_call: TRBV2
d_call: NA

cdr3_aa: CASSWGGASYEQYF
cdr3_nt: TGTGCCAGCAGTTGGGGCGGGGCCTCCTACGAGCAGTACTTC
clone_size: NA
j_call: TRBJ2-7
v_call: TRBV6-6
d_call: NA

cdr3_aa: CASSVDSSYNEQFF
cdr3_nt: TGTGCCAGCAGCGTCGACAGTTCCTACAATGAGCAGTTCTTC
clone_size: NA
j_call: TRBJ2-1
v_call: TRBV9
d_call: NA

cdr3_aa: CAWSGRDGLYEQYF
cdr3_nt: TGTGCCTGGAGTGGAAGGGACGGCCTCTACGAGCAGTACTTC
clone_size: few
j_call: TRBJ2-7
v_call: TRBV30
d_call: NA

cdr3_aa: CASSRSQKETQYF
cdr3_nt: TGTGCCAGCAGTAGGTCTCAGAAAGAGACCCAGTACTTC
clone_size: NA
j_call: TRBJ2-5
v_call: TRBV6-5
d_call: NA

cdr3_aa: CATQQGPGTNQPQHF
cdr3_nt: TGTGCCACCCAACAGGGGCCAGGCACTAATCAGCCCCAGCATTTT
clone_size: NA
j_call: TRBJ1-5
v_call: TRBV10-3
d_call: TRBD1

cdr3_aa: CAWSVSSGATPPLHF
cdr3_nt: TGTGCCTGGAGTGTTTCTTCCGGCGCCACCCCACCCCTCCACTTT
clone_size: NA
j_call: TRBJ1-6
v_call: TRBV30
d_call: NA

cdr3_aa: CASRAGIQTQYF
cdr3_nt: TGTGCCAGCAGGGCAGGGATACAGACCCAGTACTTC
clone_size: NA
j_call: TRBJ2-5
v_call: TRBV28
d_call: NA

cdr3_aa: CAIGGEDVAFF
cdr3_nt: TGTGCCATCGGGGGCGAGGACGTAGCTTTCTTT
clone_size: few
j_call: TRBJ1-1
v_call: TRBV10-3
d_call: NA

cdr3_aa: CASSRDRSYNEQFF
cdr3_nt: TGTGCCAGCAGCCGGGACAGGAGTTACAATGAGCAGTTCTTC
clone_size: NA
j_call: TRBJ2-1
v_call: TRBV7-2
d_call: TRBD1

cdr3_aa: CAWREGQGHSEQYF
cdr3_nt: TGTGCCTGGAGGGAAGGACAGGGTCACTCCGAGCAGTACTTC
clone_size: NA
j_call: TRBJ2-7
v_call: TRBV30
d_call: TRBD1

cdr3_aa: CASSLRTDISGNTIYF
cdr3_nt: TGTGCCAGCAGCCTAAGGACGGATATCTCTGGAAACACCATATATTTT
clone_size: NA
j_call: TRBJ1-3
v_call: TRBV5-5
d_call: NA

cdr3_aa: CASSYSADSPYEQYF
cdr3_nt: TGTGCCAGCAGTTACTCGGCGGACAGTCCCTACGAGCAGTACTTC
clone_size: few
j_call: TRBJ2-7
v_call: TRBV6-2/TRBV6-3
d_call: NA

cdr3_aa: CASSRDRVGANYGYTF
cdr3_nt: TGCGCCAGCAGCCGGGACAGGGTTGGAGCTAACTATGGCTACACCTTC
clone_size: NA
j_call: TRBJ1-2
v_call: TRBV4-3
d_call: TRBD1

cdr3_aa: CASSSGTGWTNQPQHF
cdr3_nt: TGTGCCAGCAGTAGCGGGACAGGGTGGACTAATCAGCCCCAGCATTTT
clone_size: NA
j_call: TRBJ1-5
v_call: TRBV6-6
d_call: TRBD1

cdr3_aa: CASSVPGPNEQFF
cdr3_nt: TGTGCCAGCAGTGTACCGGGCCCGAATGAGCAGTTCTTC
clone_size: NA
j_call: TRBJ2-1
v_call: TRBV28
d_call: NA

cdr3_aa: CASSPPTSGGGNEQFF
cdr3_nt: TGTGCCAGCTCACCACCAACTAGCGGGGGCGGCAATGAGCAGTTCTTC
clone_size: NA
j_call: TRBJ2-1
v_call: TRBV18
d_call: TRBD2

cdr3_aa: CASSRIGGDNTGELFF
cdr3_nt: TGTGCCAGCAGCCGAATCGGCGGGGATAACACCGGGGAGCTGTTTTTT
clone_size: NA
j_call: TRBJ2-2
v_call: TRBV14
d_call: NA

cdr3_aa: CASRIGLAGATRWNEQFF
cdr3_nt: TGTGCCAGCAGAATTGGACTAGCGGGAGCCACCCGTTGGAATGAGCAGTTCTTC
clone_size: NA
j_call: TRBJ2-1
v_call: TRBV3-1/TRBV3-2
d_call: TRBD2

cdr3_aa: CSVGQVHGYTF
cdr3_nt: TGCAGCGTAGGGCAGGTCCATGGCTACACCTTC
clone_size: few
j_call: TRBJ1-2
v_call: TRBV29-1
d_call: NA

cdr3_aa: CATSSLVVRGYGYTF
cdr3_nt: TGTGCCACCAGCAGTCTGGTAGTACGCGGCTATGGCTACACCTTC
clone_size: NA
j_call: TRBJ1-2
v_call: TRBV15
d_call: NA

cdr3_aa: CASSLQYGTNEQFF
cdr3_nt: TGTGCCAGCAGCCTACAGTATGGGACTAATGAGCAGTTCTTC
clone_size: once
j_call: TRBJ2-1
v_call: TRBV11-1
d_call: NA

cdr3_aa: CASSPSASVRTDTQYF
cdr3_nt: TGTGCCAGCTCACCTTCGGCTAGCGTACGCACAGATACGCAGTATTTT
clone_size: NA
j_call: TRBJ2-3
v_call: TRBV18
d_call: NA

cdr3_aa: CASSLGQASANVLTF
cdr3_nt: TGTGCCAGCAGTTTAGGACAGGCCTCGGCCAACGTCCTGACTTTC
clone_size: NA
j_call: TRBJ2-6
v_call: TRBV27
d_call: TRBD1

cdr3_aa: CASSYQGGFSGYTF
cdr3_nt: TGTGCCAGCAGTTATCAGGGGGGCTTCAGCGGCTACACCTTC
clone_size: NA
j_call: TRBJ1-2
v_call: TRBV6-6
d_call: TRBD1

cdr3_aa: CASSDRTGSSPLHF
cdr3_nt: TGTGCCAGCAGTGATAGGACAGGGAGCTCACCCCTCCACTTT
clone_size: medium-sized
j_call: TRBJ1-6
v_call: TRBV2
d_call: TRBD1

cdr3_aa: CASSNRQGGFTEAFF
cdr3_nt: TGTGCCAGCAGCAATAGACAGGGTGGATTCACTGAAGCTTTCTTT
clone_size: NA
j_call: TRBJ1-1
v_call: TRBV11-2
d_call: TRBD1

cdr3_aa: CASSTGLDTQYF
cdr3_nt: TGTGCCAGCAGCACGGGACTAGACACCCAGTACTTC
clone_size: NA
j_call: TRBJ2-5
v_call: TRBV13
d_call: TRBD2

cdr3_aa: CASSPRPDSVNTGELFF
cdr3_nt: TGTGCCAGCAGCCCACGCCCAGACAGCGTGAACACCGGGGAGCTGTTTTTT
clone_size: NA
j_call: TRBJ2-2
v_call: TRBV7-2
d_call: NA

cdr3_aa: CASKRTVSTNYGYTF
cdr3_nt: TGTGCCAGCAAGAGGACAGTCTCGACTAACTATGGCTACACCTTC
clone_size: NA
j_call: TRBJ1-2
v_call: TRBV2
d_call: NA

cdr3_aa: CASSLAGTFNEQYF
cdr3_nt: TGTGCCAGCAGCTTGGCAGGGACATTTAACGAGCAGTACTTC
clone_size: NA
j_call: TRBJ2-7
v_call: TRBV5-6
d_call: NA

cdr3_aa: CAWSSMSARGQPQHF
cdr3_nt: TGTGCCTGGAGTTCGATGTCGGCTAGAGGTCAGCCCCAGCATTTT
clone_size: NA
j_call: TRBJ1-5
v_call: TRBV30
d_call: NA

cdr3_aa: CASSIVGDQLYNEQFF
cdr3_nt: TGTGCCAGTAGTATTGTAGGGGACCAACTCTACAATGAGCAGTTCTTC
clone_size: NA
j_call: TRBJ2-1
v_call: TRBV19
d_call: NA

cdr3_aa: CASSPGTNYGYTF
cdr3_nt: TGCGCCAGCAGCCCGGGAACTAACTATGGCTACACCTTC
clone_size: NA
j_call: TRBJ1-2
v_call: TRBV10-2
d_call: NA

cdr3_aa: CASSVLKPLGGMNNEQFF
cdr3_nt: TGTGCCAGCAGTGTCCTAAAACCCCTCGGGGGGATGAACAATGAGCAGTTCTTC
clone_size: few
j_call: TRBJ2-1
v_call: TRBV2
d_call: TRBD2